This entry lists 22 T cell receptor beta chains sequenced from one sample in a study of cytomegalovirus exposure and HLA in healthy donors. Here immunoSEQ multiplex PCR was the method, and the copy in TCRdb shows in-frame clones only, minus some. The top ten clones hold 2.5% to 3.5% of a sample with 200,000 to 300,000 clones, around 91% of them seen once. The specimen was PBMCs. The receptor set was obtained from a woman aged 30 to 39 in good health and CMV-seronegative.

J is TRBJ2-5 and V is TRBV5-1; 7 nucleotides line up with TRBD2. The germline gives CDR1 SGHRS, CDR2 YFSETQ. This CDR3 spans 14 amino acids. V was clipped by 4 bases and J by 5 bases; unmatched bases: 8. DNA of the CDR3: TGCGCCAGCAGCCGTGGACTAGAGGCTGAGACCCAGTACTTC. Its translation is CASSRGLEAETQYF.

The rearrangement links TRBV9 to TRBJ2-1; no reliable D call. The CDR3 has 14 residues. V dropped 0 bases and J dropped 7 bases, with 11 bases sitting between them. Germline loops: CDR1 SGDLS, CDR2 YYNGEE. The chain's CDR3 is CASSVGLVGNEQFF. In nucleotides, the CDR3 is TGTGCCAGCAGCGTAGGCCTAGTCGGAAATGAGCAGTTCTTC.

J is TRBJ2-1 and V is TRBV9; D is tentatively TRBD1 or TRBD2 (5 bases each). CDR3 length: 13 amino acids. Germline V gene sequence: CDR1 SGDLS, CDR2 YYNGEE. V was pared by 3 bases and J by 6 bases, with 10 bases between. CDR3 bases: TGTGCCAGCAGCGCCGGGACCCCCAATGAGCAGTTCTTC. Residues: CASSAGTPNEQFF.

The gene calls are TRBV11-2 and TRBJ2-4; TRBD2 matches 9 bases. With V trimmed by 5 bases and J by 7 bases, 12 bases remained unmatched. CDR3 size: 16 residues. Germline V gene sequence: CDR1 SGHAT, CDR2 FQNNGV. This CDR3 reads CASSLHNSGSLNIQYF. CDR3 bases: TGTGCCAGCAGCCTCCATAATAGCGGGAGTCTGAACATTCAGTACTTC.

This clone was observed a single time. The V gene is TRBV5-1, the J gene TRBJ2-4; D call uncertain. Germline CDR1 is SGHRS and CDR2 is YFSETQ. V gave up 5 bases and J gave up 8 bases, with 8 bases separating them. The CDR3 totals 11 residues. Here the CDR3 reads CASSGGDIQYF. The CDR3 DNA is TGCGCCAGCAGTGGTGGAGACATTCAGTACTTC.

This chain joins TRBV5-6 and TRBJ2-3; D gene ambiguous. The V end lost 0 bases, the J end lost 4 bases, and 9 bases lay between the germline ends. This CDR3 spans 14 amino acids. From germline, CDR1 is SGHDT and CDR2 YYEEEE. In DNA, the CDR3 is TGTGCCAGCAGCTTGGTTGATTGGGCAGATACGCAGTATTTT. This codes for CASSLVDWADTQYF.

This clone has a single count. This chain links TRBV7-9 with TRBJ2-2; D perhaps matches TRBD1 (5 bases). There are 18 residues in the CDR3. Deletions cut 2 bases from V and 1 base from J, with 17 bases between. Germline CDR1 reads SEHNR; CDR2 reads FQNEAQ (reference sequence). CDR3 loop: CASSLRPGGHLNTGELFF. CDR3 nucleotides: TGTGCCAGCAGCTTAAGGCCCGGCGGACACTTGAACACCGGGGAGCTGTTTTTT.

This CDR3 is CASSSFPGLSYEQYF. The CDR3 DNA reads TGTGCCAGCAGTTCCTTTCCGGGACTGTCCTACGAGCAGTACTTC. The J gene is TRBJ2-7, the V gene TRBV28, with a tentative D call TRBD2 (6 bases). V was cut by 4 bases and J by 1 base, with 14 bases left in between. CDR1 and CDR2 from the germline V gene are MDHEN and SYDVKM. The length of the CDR3 is 15 residues.

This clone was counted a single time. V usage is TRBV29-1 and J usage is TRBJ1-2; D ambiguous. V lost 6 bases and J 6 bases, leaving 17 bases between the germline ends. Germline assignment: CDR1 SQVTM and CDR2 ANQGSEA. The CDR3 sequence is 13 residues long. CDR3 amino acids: CSVEKAEGDGYTF. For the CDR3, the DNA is TGCAGCGTGGAAAAAGCGGAGGGAGATGGCTACACCTTC.

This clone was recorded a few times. The CDR3, as DNA: TGTGCCAGCAGTGAGGGGACTAGCGGGTTGTATGAGCAGTTCTTC. Translation gives CASSEGTSGLYEQFF. The chain combines TRBV25-1 with TRBJ2-1, with 12 nucleotides matching TRBD2. Germline CDR1 MGHDK, CDR2 SYGVNS. Trimming took 3 bases from V and 8 from J; bases not matched to a gene: 5. This CDR3 contains 15 residues.

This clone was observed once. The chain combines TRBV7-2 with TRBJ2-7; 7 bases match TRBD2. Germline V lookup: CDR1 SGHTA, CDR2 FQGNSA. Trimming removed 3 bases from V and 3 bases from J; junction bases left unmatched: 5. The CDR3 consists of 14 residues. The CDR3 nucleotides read TGTGCCAGCAGCTTGCTGACTAGCAACTACGAGCAGTACTTC. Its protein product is CASSLLTSNYEQYF.

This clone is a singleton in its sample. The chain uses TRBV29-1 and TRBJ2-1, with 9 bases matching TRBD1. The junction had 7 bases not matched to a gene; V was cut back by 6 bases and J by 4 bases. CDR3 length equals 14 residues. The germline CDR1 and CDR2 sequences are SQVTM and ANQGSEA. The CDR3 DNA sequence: TGCAGCGTCCGCCCGGGACAGGGATACAATGAGCAGTTCTTC. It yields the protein CSVRPGQGYNEQFF.

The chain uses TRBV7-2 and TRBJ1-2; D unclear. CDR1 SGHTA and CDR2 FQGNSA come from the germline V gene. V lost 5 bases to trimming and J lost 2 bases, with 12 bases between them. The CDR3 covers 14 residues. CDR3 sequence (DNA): TGTGCCAGCAGCATCTCCACTTCCAACTATGGCTACACCTTC. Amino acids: CASSISTSNYGYTF.

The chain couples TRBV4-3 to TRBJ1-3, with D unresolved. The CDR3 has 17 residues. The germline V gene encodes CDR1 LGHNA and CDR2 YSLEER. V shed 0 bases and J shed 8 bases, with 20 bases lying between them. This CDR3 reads CASSQDLGRASSDTIYF. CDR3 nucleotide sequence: TGCGCCAGCAGCCAAGATCTTGGCCGGGCTTCATCGGACACCATATATTTT.

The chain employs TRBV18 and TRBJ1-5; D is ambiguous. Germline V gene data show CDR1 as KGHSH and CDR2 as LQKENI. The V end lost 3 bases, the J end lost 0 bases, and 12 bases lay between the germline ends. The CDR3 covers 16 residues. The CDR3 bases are TGTGCCAGCTCACCGGTTCCGGAGTATAGCAATCAGCCCCAGCATTTT. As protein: CASSPVPEYSNQPQHF.

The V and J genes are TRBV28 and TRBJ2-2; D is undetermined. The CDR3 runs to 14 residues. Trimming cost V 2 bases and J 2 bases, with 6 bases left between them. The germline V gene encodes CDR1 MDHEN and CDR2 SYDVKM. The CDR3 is CASSLNSNTGELFF. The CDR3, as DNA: TGTGCCAGCAGTTTAAACAGTAACACCGGGGAGCTGTTTTTT. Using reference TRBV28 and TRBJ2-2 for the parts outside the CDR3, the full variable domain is DVKVTQSSRYLVKRTGEKVFLECVQDMDHENMFWYRQDPGLGLRLIYFSYDVKMKEKGDIPEGYSVSREKKERFSLILESASTNQTSMYLCASSLNSNTGELFFGEGSRLTVL.

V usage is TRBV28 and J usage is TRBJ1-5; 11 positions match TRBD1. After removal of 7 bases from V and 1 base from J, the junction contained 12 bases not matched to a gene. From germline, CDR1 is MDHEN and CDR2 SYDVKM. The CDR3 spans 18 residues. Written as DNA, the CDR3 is TGTGCCAGCACCCACCGGGACAGGGGGAAGATAAGCAATCAGCCCCAGCATTTT. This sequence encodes CASTHRDRGKISNQPQHF.

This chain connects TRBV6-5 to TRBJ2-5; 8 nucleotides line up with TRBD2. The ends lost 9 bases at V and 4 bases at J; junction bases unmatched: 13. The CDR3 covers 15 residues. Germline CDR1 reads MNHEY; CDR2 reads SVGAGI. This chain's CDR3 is CASKRERVSRETQYF. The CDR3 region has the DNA TGTGCCAGTAAGCGGGAGCGAGTTTCCAGAGAGACCCAGTACTTC.

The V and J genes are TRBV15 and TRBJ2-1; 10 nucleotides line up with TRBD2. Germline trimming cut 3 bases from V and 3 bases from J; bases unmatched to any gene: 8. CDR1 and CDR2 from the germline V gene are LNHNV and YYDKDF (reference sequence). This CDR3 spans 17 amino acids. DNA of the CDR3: TGTGCCACCAGCAGTGATCGGACTAGCGGACACTACAATGAGCAGTTCTTC. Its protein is CATSSDRTSGHYNEQFF.

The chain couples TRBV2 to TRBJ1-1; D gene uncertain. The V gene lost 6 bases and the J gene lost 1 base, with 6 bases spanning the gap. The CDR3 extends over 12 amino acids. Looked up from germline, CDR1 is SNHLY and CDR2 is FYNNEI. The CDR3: CASSYWNTEAFF. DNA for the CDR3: TGTGCCAGCAGCTACTGGAACACTGAAGCTTTCTTT.

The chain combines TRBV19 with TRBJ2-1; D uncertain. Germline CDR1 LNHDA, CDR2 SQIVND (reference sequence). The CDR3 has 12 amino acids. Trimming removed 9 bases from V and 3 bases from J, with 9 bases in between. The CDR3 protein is CASAENYNEQFF. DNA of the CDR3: TGTGCCAGCGCCGAGAACTACAATGAGCAGTTCTTC.

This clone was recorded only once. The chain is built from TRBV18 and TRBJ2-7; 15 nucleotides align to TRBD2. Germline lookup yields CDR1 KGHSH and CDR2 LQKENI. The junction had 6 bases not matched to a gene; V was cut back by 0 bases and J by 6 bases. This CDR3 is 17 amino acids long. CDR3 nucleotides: TGTGCCAGCTCACCACCGTGGGGACTAGCGGGAGGTGGCGAGCAGTACTTC. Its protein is CASSPPWGLAGGGEQYF.